Included here is one T cell receptor beta chain sequence, with context. This sample includes further DNA sequences coding for the same CDR3. The method was immunoSEQ multiplex PCR; TCRdb's version includes in-frame clones alone and lacks a portion of them. Of about 150,000 clones in the sample, 75% to 95% were seen once. The ends were cut back, 1 base at V and 2 bases at J, with 0 bases in the middle. Germline V lookup: CDR1 SGHDT, CDR2 YYEEEE. The length of the CDR3 is 11 residues. The sample originates from a study of T cell responses to AZD1222 COVID-19 vaccine. Turning to the study itself: Recipients boosted at about 4 weeks or about 12 weeks are pooled.

Here the sequenced sample was peripheral blood, taken on day 0 of AZD1222 vaccination. The sequence derives from an adult in good health. The chain joins TRBV5-6 to TRBJ2-5; D is ambiguous. The CDR3 sequence: CASSLQETQYF. CDR3 DNA: TGTGCCAGCAGCTTGCAAGAGACCCAGTACTTC. Looking up the rest from reference TRBV5-6 and TRBJ2-5 gives the full variable domain: DAGVTQSPTHLIKTRGQQVTLRCSPKSGHDTVSWYQQALGQGPQFIFQYYEEEERQRGNFPDRFSGHQFPNYSSELNVNALLLGDSALYLCASSLQETQYFGPGTRLLVL.